Below are 21 T cell receptor beta chains sequenced from a single sample in a study of shared T cell receptors in the human thymus. The method was immunoSEQ multiplex PCR; TCRdb's version includes in-frame clones alone and lacks a portion of them. The data contain over 650,000 clones, 80% to 90% of them singletons. These data were also reused for a study on human thymus T cells.

Sequenced: thymocytes. Source of these receptors: a boy in the first two years of life with a congenital heart defect.

The chain's CDR3 is CASSYARKGQSYYGYTF. CDR3 bases: TGTGCCAGCAGTTACGCCCGCAAAGGACAGAGTTACTATGGCTACACCTTC. The chain is built from TRBV27 and TRBJ1-2; D might be TRBD1 (6 bases). This CDR3 has 17 amino acids. Trimming left V 4 bases short and J 3 bases short, with 21 bases between. Germline V gene data show CDR1 as MNHEY and CDR2 as SMNVEV (reference sequence).

The V call is TRBV7-8, the J call TRBJ2-7; the match to TRBD1 covers 7 bases. CDR3 length: 16 residues. The V and J ends lost 5 bases and 4 bases, in that order; junction bases with no gene match: 14. Germline assignment: CDR1 SGHVS and CDR2 FQNEAQ. The CDR3: CASSKEYRGFPYEQYF. CDR3 nucleotides: TGTGCCAGCAGCAAGGAATACAGGGGATTCCCTTACGAGCAGTACTTC. Full variable domain (missing parts from reference TRBV7-8 and TRBJ2-7): GAGVSQSPRYKVAKRGQDVALRCDPISGHVSLFWYQQALGQGPEFLTYFQNEAQLDKSGLPSDRFFAERPEGSVSTLKIQRTQQEDSAVYLCASSKEYRGFPYEQYFGPGTRLTVT.

This chain uses TRBV9 with TRBJ2-1, with TRBD1 matching 8 bases. Germline V gene data show CDR1 as SGDLS and CDR2 as YYNGEE. The CDR3 runs to 13 residues. The V gene end was trimmed by 0 bases and the J gene end by 9 bases; junction bases not matched to a gene: 2. CDR3 loop: CASSVADRGEQFF. The CDR3 DNA sequence: TGTGCCAGCAGCGTAGCCGACAGGGGTGAGCAGTTCTTC.

J is TRBJ1-2 and V is TRBV2; unclear D gene. This CDR3 comprises 11 residues. CDR1 SNHLY and CDR2 FYNNEI come from the germline V gene. The V and J ends lost 7 bases and 4 bases respectively, with 7 bases between them. The CDR3 protein is CASNVFYGYTF. Here the CDR3 DNA reads TGTGCCAGCAATGTATTCTATGGCTACACCTTC.

This chain links TRBV27 with TRBJ2-7; the match to TRBD1 covers 8 bases. The CDR3 contains 15 residues. V was clipped by 6 bases and J by 5 bases; unmatched bases: 12. Germline V CDR1 and CDR2: MNHEY, SMNVEV (reference sequence). In nucleotides, the CDR3 is TGTGCCAGCAGAACGGACAGGGTATCCCCCCACGAGCAGTACTTC. Residues: CASRTDRVSPHEQYF.

V usage is TRBV11-2 and J usage is TRBJ2-2; D is undetermined. The CDR3 consists of 13 residues. Germline assignment: CDR1 SGHAT and CDR2 FQNNGV. Trimming removed 5 bases at V and 6 bases at J, with 10 bases between. CDR3 amino acids: CASSPGFPGELFF. CDR3 in DNA: TGTGCCAGCAGCCCGGGTTTTCCCGGGGAGCTGTTTTTT.

The rearrangement links TRBV7-9 to TRBJ2-3; perhaps TRBD1 as D (5 bases). V shed 3 bases and J shed 4 bases, with 8 bases lying between them. Germline V lookup: CDR1 SEHNR, CDR2 FQNEAQ (reference sequence). This CDR3 has 13 residues. CDR3 region: CASSLDKPDTQYF. The DNA of the CDR3 is TGTGCCAGCAGCTTGGACAAGCCAGATACGCAGTATTTT.

The rearrangement links TRBV27 to TRBJ2-7; D is possibly TRBD1 (6 bases). The CDR3 is 13 amino acids. Trimming stripped 8 bases from V and 6 bases from J, with 17 bases between. Germline V gene data show CDR1 as MNHEY and CDR2 as SMNVEV (reference sequence). The CDR3 loop is CASRNDRSCEQYF. CDR3 coding DNA: TGTGCCAGCCGAAACGACAGGTCGTGCGAGCAGTACTTC.

The CDR3 coding sequence is TGTGCCAGCAGCTTGCCTGGAGGCGATACGCAGTATTTT. Its translation is CASSLPGGDTQYF. The rearrangement uses TRBV5-4 and TRBJ2-3, with D perhaps TRBD2 (5 bases). With 1 base removed from V and 6 bases from J, the gap between germline ends came to 9 bases. The CDR3 consists of 13 residues. Germline assignment: CDR1 SGHNT and CDR2 YYREEE (reference sequence). Full variable domain (outside the CDR3, taken from reference TRBV5-4 and TRBJ2-3): ETGVTQSPTHLIKTRGQQVTLRCSSQSGHNTVSWYQQALGQGPQFIFQYYREEENGRGNFPPRFSGLQFPNYSSELNVNALELDDSALYLCASSLPGGDTQYFGPGTRLTVL.

The chain employs TRBV14 and TRBJ1-5; no firm D call. Germline V gene sequence: CDR1 SGHDN, CDR2 FVKESK. V lost 5 bases and J 7 bases, leaving 24 bases between the germline ends. This CDR3 comprises 17 residues. Here the CDR3 DNA reads TGTGCCAGCAGCGGAGGTCGGGAGGGTCCGGGGTGCCAGCCCCAGCATTTT. Protein product: CASSGGREGPGCQPQHF.

The chain carries TRBV28 and TRBJ2-7; 9 nucleotides agree with TRBD1. The CDR3 contains 15 residues. Germline CDR1 and CDR2: MDHEN and SYDVKM. V was pared by 5 bases and J by 6 bases, with 11 bases of the junction left unmatched. As DNA, the CDR3 is TGTGCCAGCAGTCTTAGCCGGGACAGGGAAGGCGAGCAGTACTTC. Protein product: CASSLSRDREGEQYF. Full variable domain (rest looked up from reference TRBV28 and TRBJ2-7): DVKVTQSSRYLVKRTGEKVFLECVQDMDHENMFWYRQDPGLGLRLIYFSYDVKMKEKGDIPEGYSVSREKKERFSLILESASTNQTSMYLCASSLSRDREGEQYFGPGTRLTVT.

In this sample, this clone turned up a few times. The chain has TRBV7-2 and TRBJ2-7; D may be TRBD2 (8 bases). V lost 5 bases and J 4 bases, leaving 30 bases between the germline ends. The germline gives CDR1 SGHTA, CDR2 FQGNSA. The CDR3 length is 19 residues. The CDR3 protein is CASSPGGLGGEGVGYEQYF. CDR3 sequence (DNA): TGTGCCAGCAGCCCAGGGGGACTAGGGGGAGAGGGGGTGGGGTACGAGCAGTACTTC.

J is TRBJ1-1 and V is TRBV29-1; 9 nucleotides align to TRBD1. The CDR3 length is 12 residues. The germline gives CDR1 SQVTM, CDR2 ANQGSEA. J lost 7 bases, V lost 5 bases, and 5 bases had no gene match. This chain's CDR3 is CSVPTGGGEAFF. The DNA of the CDR3 is TGCAGCGTTCCCACAGGGGGCGGTGAAGCTTTCTTT.

This clone was observed a handful of times. The chain links TRBV9 to TRBJ1-2, with 9 bases identical to TRBD1. The CDR3 is made up of 16 amino acids. The ends lost 3 bases at V and 5 bases at J; junction bases unmatched: 11. Germline V CDR1 and CDR2: SGDLS, YYNGEE. The CDR3, as DNA: TGTGCCAGCAGCGCGAATGGGGGGACAGGGCTTTATGGCTACACCTTC. It translates to CASSANGGTGLYGYTF.

CDR3 region: CASSEHLVRGWQETQYF. The DNA for the CDR3 is TGTGCCAGCAGTGAACATTTGGTGCGGGGATGGCAAGAGACCCAGTACTTC. The chain couples TRBV6-1 to TRBJ2-5; the D gene is possibly TRBD2 (6 bases). The CDR3 is made up of 17 amino acids. CDR1 and CDR2 (germline): MNHNS, SASEGT. Deletions cut 2 bases from V and 2 bases from J, with 18 bases between.

A single count supports this clone. The V and J genes are TRBV27 and TRBJ2-5, with D possibly matching TRBD2 (6 bases). Germline CDR1 reads MNHEY; CDR2 reads SMNVEV (reference sequence). Trimming took off 1 base at V and 5 bases at J, with 11 bases between the two ends. The CDR3 extends over 14 amino acids. CDR3: CASSLYPGEETQYF. The CDR3 DNA reads TGTGCCAGCAGTTTATATCCGGGGGAGGAGACCCAGTACTTC.

This sequence joins TRBV29-1 and TRBJ1-1, with 10 bases aligning to TRBD1. V lost 7 bases, J lost 6 bases, and 5 bases stayed unmatched. Germline CDR1 SQVTM, CDR2 ANQGSEA. The CDR3 is 12 residues long. CDR3 loop: CSARDRGAEAFF. CDR3 bases: TGCAGCGCCAGGGACAGGGGAGCTGAAGCTTTCTTT.

The chain uses TRBV4-3 and TRBJ2-3; 9 bases are a match to TRBD1. V gave up 0 bases and J gave up 0 bases; unmatched junction bases: 19. Germline CDR1 LGHNA, CDR2 YSLEER. The CDR3 has 22 amino acids. The CDR3 nucleotides read TGCGCCAGCAGCCAAGATTGGTCGGGCGGTACACGACAGGGGGGTAGCACAGATACGCAGTATTTT. It translates to CASSQDWSGGTRQGGSTDTQYF.

The rearrangement uses TRBV7-6 and TRBJ2-7, with TRBD2 matching 8 bases. Trimming cost V 4 bases and J 2 bases; bases outside gene matches: 4. This CDR3 has 14 residues. Germline CDR1 SGHVS, CDR2 FNYEAQ. As DNA, the CDR3 is TGTGCCAGCAGCTCGGGACTAGTTCCCTACGAGCAGTACTTC. As protein: CASSSGLVPYEQYF.

This chain joins TRBV5-1 and TRBJ2-1, with D possibly being TRBD2 (5 bases). V lost 8 bases and J 2 bases, leaving 17 bases between the germline ends. This CDR3 spans 15 amino acids. Germline CDR1 is SGHRS and CDR2 is YFSETQ. In DNA form, the CDR3 reads TGCGCCAGTTCGAGGGTGGCGGACCCCTACAATGAGCAGTTCTTC. It codes for CASSRVADPYNEQFF.

The CDR3 spells CASSLGAGVREQYF. In DNA, the CDR3 is TGTGCCAGCAGCTTGGGGGCGGGAGTTCGCGAGCAGTACTTC. This chain links TRBV7-6 with TRBJ2-7; D possibly corresponds to TRBD2 (7 bases). CDR1 is SGHVS, CDR2 FNYEAQ, per germline. CDR3 size: 14 residues. Trimming left V 3 bases short and J 6 bases short, with 15 bases between. The full variable domain, with the rest looked up from reference TRBV7-6 and TRBJ2-7, is GAGVSQSPRYKVTKRGQDVALRCDPISGHVSLYWYRQALGQGPEFLTYFNYEAQQDKSGLPNDRFSAERPEGSISTLTIQRTEQRDSAMYRCASSLGAGVREQYFGPGTRLTVT.